The 18 T cell receptor beta chains presented below share a single source sample, sequenced in a study of T cell repertoires in cytomegalovirus infection. MiXCR, applied by TCRdb to the reads, yields one record per CDR3 protein. Among about 600,000 distinct CDR3 sequences listed, approximately 24% were seen once. Sequenced: CD8+ T cells from PBMCs. Receptors originate from a human donor in good health (CMV status not recorded). Some clones in this sample may be carry-over from other donors' samples.

The CDR3 DNA reads TGCAGCGTTGAAGATCTTGAGGGGGTGCAGGCTGAAAAACTGTTTTTT. As protein: CSVEDLEGVQAEKLFF. The chain combines TRBV29-1 with TRBJ1-4; D perhaps matches TRBD1 (6 bases). The V gene's germline CDR1 is SQVTM and CDR2 ANQGSEA. The CDR3 loop spans 16 amino acids. Trimming cost V 0 bases and J 7 bases, with 18 bases left between them.

The chain has TRBV27 and TRBJ1-2, with D tentatively TRBD1 (6 bases). The V end was cut by 8 bases, the J end by 4 bases, with 14 bases between. This CDR3 has 13 amino acids. Germline assignment: CDR1 MNHEY and CDR2 SMNVEV (reference sequence). CDR3 sequence: CASANRAFYGYTF. CDR3 nucleotides: TGTGCCAGCGCTAACAGGGCCTTCTATGGCTACACCTTC.

This clonotype appeared a few times. The rearrangement uses TRBV5-1 and TRBJ2-3, with TRBD1 matching over 7 bases. Germline V CDR1 and CDR2: SGHRS, YFSETQ. Trimming took 4 bases from V and 2 from J; bases not matched to a gene: 10. This CDR3 contains 16 residues. The DNA for the CDR3 is TGCGCCAGCAGCAACCTACAGGGGATCGTCACAGATACGCAGTATTTT. Translated: CASSNLQGIVTDTQYF.

This clonotype appeared many times. The chain couples TRBV12-3 or TRBV12-4 to TRBJ1-1; tentative D call: TRBD1 (5 bases). V lost 5 bases and J 8 bases, leaving 12 bases between the germline ends. The CDR3 spans 12 residues. CDR3 sequence (DNA): TGTGCCAGCAGTATAGTAGGGGTGGAAGCTTTCTTT. Translated, it gives CASSIVGVEAFF.

In this sample, this clonotype turned up many times. The chain links TRBV7-8 to TRBJ2-4; D might be TRBD1 or TRBD2, each matching 5 bases. V was pared by 1 base and J by 6 bases, with 10 bases between. In germline, CDR1 is SGHVS, CDR2 FQNEAQ. The CDR3 has 14 amino acids. In DNA form, the CDR3 reads TGTGCCAGCAGCTTAGGGGGCAGCGGAAACATTCAGTACTTC. Its protein product is CASSLGGSGNIQYF.

About this clonotype itself: An end of the junction differs from the germline gene, which may be a read error. The rearrangement joins TRBV4-1 to TRBJ1-1, with D possibly being TRBD1 (6 bases). The CDR3 is 14 amino acids. Germline V gene data show CDR1 as MGHRA and CDR2 as YSYEKL. The CDR3 is CASSQEARGDEAFF. As DNA, the CDR3 is TGCGCCAGCAGCCAAGAGGCAAGGGGGGATGAAGCTTTCTTC.

The chain joins TRBV20-1 to TRBJ2-1, with a tentative D call TRBD1 (5 bases). This CDR3 contains 10 residues. Germline-derived CDR1 and CDR2 are DFQATT and SNEGSKA (reference sequence). Trimming removed 7 bases at V and 5 bases at J, with 6 bases between. The CDR3 protein is CSGTNNEQFF. In DNA, the CDR3 is TGCAGTGGGACAAACAATGAGCAGTTCTTC.

This clonotype has a count of ten or more. The chain combines TRBV12-3 or TRBV12-4 with TRBJ2-5; 8 bases fit TRBD1. The CDR3 runs 15 residues. The ends lost 6 bases at V and 5 bases at J; junction bases unmatched: 11. This CDR3 is CASSRRDRRTETQYF. DNA of the CDR3: TGTGCCAGCAGCCGGCGGGACAGGAGAACGGAGACCCAGTACTTC.

This clonotype was observed at least ten times. The chain combines TRBV10-3 with TRBJ1-5; possibly TRBD1 for D (6 bases). The CDR3 spans 16 residues. In germline, CDR1 is ENHRY, CDR2 SYGVKD. V was cut by 2 bases and J by 3 bases, with 14 bases left in between. The CDR3 loop reads CAISEGSQGNNQPQHF. The CDR3 DNA reads as TGTGCCATCAGTGAGGGCTCACAGGGAAACAATCAGCCCCAGCATTTT.

In its sample, this clonotype was seen many times. This chain uses TRBV6-5 with TRBJ2-5, with 7 bases identical to TRBD2. The CDR3 is made up of 15 amino acids. Germline loops: CDR1 MNHEY, CDR2 SVGAGI. After removal of 8 bases from V and 3 bases from J, the junction contained 12 bases not matched to a gene. CDR3 in amino acids: CASPLRLAYEETQYF. The CDR3 coding sequence is TGTGCCAGCCCCCTGCGACTAGCTTATGAAGAGACCCAGTACTTC.

This clonotype was seen a handful of times. The rearrangement uses TRBV7-9 and TRBJ1-1; TRBD1 aligns across 10 bases. The CDR3 length is 16 residues. J was trimmed by 1 base and V by 4 bases; bases with no gene match: 6. Germline loops: CDR1 SEHNR, CDR2 FQNEAQ (reference sequence). CDR3 sequence (DNA): TGTGCCAGCAGCTCCCGTCGGGACAGGGGGAACACTGAAGCTTTCTTT. This gives the protein CASSSRRDRGNTEAFF. Full variable domain (remainder filled in from reference TRBV7-9 and TRBJ1-1): DTGVSQNPRHKITKRGQNVTFRCDPISEHNRLYWYRQTLGQGPEFLTYFQNEAQLEKSRLLSDRFSAERPKGSFSTLEIQRTEQGDSAMYLCASSSRRDRGNTEAFFGQGTRLTVV.

This rearrangement joins TRBV29-1 to TRBJ2-1; 7 bases map to TRBD1. Germline loops: CDR1 SQVTM, CDR2 ANQGSEA. The CDR3 spans 13 residues. With V trimmed by 2 bases and J by 6 bases, 4 bases remained unmatched. The CDR3 nucleotides read TGCAGCGTTGAAAGGGACAGACCCAATGAGCAGTTCTTC. Translating it yields CSVERDRPNEQFF.

This clonotype is a singleton in its sample. This chain links TRBV19 with TRBJ1-1; D is uncertain. The ends were cut back, 8 bases at V and 1 base at J, with 11 bases in the middle. The CDR3 loop spans 13 amino acids. In germline, CDR1 is LNHDA, CDR2 SQIVND (reference sequence). CDR3 coding DNA: TGTGCCAGTGGTACGGCGGGGAACACTGAAGCTTTCTTT. Translated: CASGTAGNTEAFF.

This clonotype was seen more than once but under ten times. The V gene is TRBV7-6, the J gene TRBJ2-7; D might be TRBD1 (6 bases). The CDR3 sequence is 14 residues long. The ends were cut back, 10 bases at V and 2 bases at J, with 18 bases in the middle. Germline V gene lookup returns CDR1 SGHVS and CDR2 FNYEAQ. The CDR3 nucleotides read TGTGCCATCATACCCCATGACAGGACCTACGAGCAGTACTTC. It encodes CAIIPHDRTYEQYF.

The sample holds many counts of this clonotype. The rearrangement joins TRBV6-2 or TRBV6-3 to TRBJ2-2; D could derive from TRBD1 or TRBD2 (5 bases each). The CDR3 consists of 15 residues. In germline, CDR1 is MNHEY, CDR2 SVGEGT. V was clipped by 7 bases and J by 6 bases, with 18 bases between them. The DNA of the CDR3 is TGTGCCAGCAACTCCGGGGCCATAAAATCCGGGGAGCTGTTTTTT. This codes for CASNSGAIKSGELFF.

The sample holds a few counts of this clonotype. This chain uses TRBV20-1 with TRBJ2-7, with D perhaps being TRBD1 or TRBD2 (5 bases each). V gave up 1 base and J gave up 6 bases, with 16 bases separating them. The CDR3 has 14 amino acids. CDR1 is DFQATT and CDR2 is SNEGSKA in the germline V gene (reference sequence). CDR3 loop: CSARGRRLGTEQYF. CDR3 nucleotides: TGCAGTGCTAGAGGCCGGCGCCTGGGGACCGAGCAGTACTTC.

The J gene is TRBJ2-7, the V gene TRBV27; possibly TRBD2 for D (6 bases). CDR3 length equals 15 residues. The germline V gene encodes CDR1 MNHEY and CDR2 SMNVEV (reference sequence). The ends were cut back, 2 bases at V and 5 bases at J, with 16 bases in the middle. In DNA, the CDR3 is TGTGCCAGCAGTTTAAGGAGGAGGGTGGGAGACGAGCAGTACTTC. Translated, it gives CASSLRRRVGDEQYF.

This clonotype was observed many times. The chain is built from TRBV7-2 and TRBJ2-1, with 11 nucleotides matching TRBD1. V lost 2 bases to trimming and J lost 6 bases; unmatched junction nucleotides: 6. From germline, CDR1 is SGHTA and CDR2 FQGNSA. The CDR3 runs 16 residues. The CDR3 protein is CASSLPRDRGVNEQFF. The CDR3 nucleotides are TGTGCCAGCAGCTTACCCCGGGACAGGGGGGTCAATGAGCAGTTCTTC.